The rows below give T cell receptor beta chains drawn from one sample of a study of CD8 T cells in ankylosing spondylitis. TCRdb reanalysed the 5' RACE reads using MiXCR and keeps one entry per CDR3 protein. There are 750,000 to 850,000 distinct CDR3 sequences in the sample; about 10% occur only once, and about 0.5% lies in the top ten. Material for sequencing was blood, either unsorted or a sorted T cell fraction (not recorded which). These receptors came from a male donor with ankylosing spondylitis. Both conserved end residues are trimmed from each CDR3.

V gene	CDR3 length	CDR3 protein
TRBV7-2	11	ASSPGGRQPQH
TRBV20-1	13	SAAYPGVFANEQF
TRBV4-2	10	ASSQVAGTQY
TRBV4-3	12	ASSQDQMGGKLF
TRBV29-1	9	SVLTGRGGF
TRBV6-5	13	ASSYETSGDREQY
TRBV4-3	12	ASSQDLATDTQY
TRBV5-4	11	ASSLAQKNIQY
TRBV7-2	14	ASSERGGMDFNEQF
TRBV6-6	11	ASSSQGSHEQY
TRBV20-1	9	SSHRGLSPY
TRBV6-5	13	ASSYSGDNQETQY
TRBV7-2	13	ASSGQREYNSPLH
TRBV28	14	ASSLGQGGRNQPQH
TRBV6-2/TRBV6-3	14	ASSYSRRDRLETQY
TRBV29-1	10	SVGGYGQPQH
TRBV28	12	ASSLDGGIRTQH
TRBV27	12	ASSWDRLNTEAF
TRBV4-2	9	ASHRGREQY
TRBV20-1	11	SASEGGAYEQY
TRBV5-1	12	ASSLAPEFYGYT
TRBV5-1	15	ASSLGSGRASADTQY
TRBV18	12	ASSPLDRNYEQY
TRBV6-5	13	ASSYLGPRNTEAF
TRBV10-3	14	AISGRLAGVVDTQY
TRBV5-6	10	ASSVLPYEQF
TRBV20-1	11	SAPRDISYEQY
TRBV20-1	10	SAFQRTDTQY
TRBV2	13	ASRDVGQGADTQY
TRBV20-1	13	SARDLLEGTGELF
TRBV9	11	ASRPYGPGGYT
TRBV12-3/TRBV12-4	11	ASSATGNEKLF
TRBV12-3/TRBV12-4	12	ASRTGSGNTEAF
TRBV9	16	ASSVEGTGFSGANVLT
TRBV7-2	12	ASSSHLYQETQY
TRBV7-2	13	ASSLIRTSWYEQY
TRBV5-1	10	ASSHSGNEQF
TRBV15	15	ATGGASGYLSTDTQY
TRBV29-1	11	SAGHHGQETQY
TRBV5-1	15	ASSRPAGSSSTDTQY
TRBV7-6	15	ASSLKQSGLITDTQY
TRBV7-2	13	ASSQDVPSSYEQY
TRBV5-1	12	ASSPRTGGASRY
TRBV6-1	11	ASRQGWTGELF
TRBV7-2	13	ASSPARAGGYGYT
TRBV7-2	11	ASSLSSYNEQF
TRBV6-1	11	ASSEARRFENT
TRBV5-5	13	AISLGGSPNNEQF
TRBV7-2	12	ASSSRGVQETQY
TRBV7-2	11	ASSLLTTYEQY
TRBV20-1	13	SAIGTSGGYNEQF
TRBV20-1	11	SARGAADQPQH
TRBV7-2	11	ASSLSMNTEAF
TRBV10-3	14	AISAHRAPSYNEQF
TRBV3-1	15	ASSQDSPVNVDQPQH
TRBV7-2	14	ASSPRTSAGADTQY